This entry concerns a single T cell receptor beta chain. Sequencing was performed with immunoSEQ multiplex PCR; in TCRdb, only in-frame clones are kept and a portion is missing. Among roughly 300,000 clones listed, around 89% were seen once. The treatment was: 19 received Ad26.COV2.S at low or high dose, single or two shots; 5 received placebo; per-sample allocation not given. Sampling happened 63 days after the first vaccine or placebo injection. V lost 5 bases to trimming and J lost 1 base, with 14 bases between them. CDR1 is SGHVS, CDR2 FNYEAQ, per germline. There are 15 residues in the CDR3. This sample was included in a study of Ad26.COV2.S vaccination and SARS-CoV-2 variants.

The J gene is TRBJ1-1, the V gene TRBV7-6; D may be TRBD1 (6 bases). The sample in question was peripheral blood, obtained in a trial of Ad26.COV2.S vaccine versus placebo. The receptor comes from a person between 18 and 59 years old who received the Ad26.COV2.S COVID-19 vaccine or a placebo. The CDR3 nucleotides read TGTGCCAGCAGCCCTAGACGGGGGGCGAACACTGAAGCTTTCTTT. Translated, it gives CASSPRRGANTEAFF.